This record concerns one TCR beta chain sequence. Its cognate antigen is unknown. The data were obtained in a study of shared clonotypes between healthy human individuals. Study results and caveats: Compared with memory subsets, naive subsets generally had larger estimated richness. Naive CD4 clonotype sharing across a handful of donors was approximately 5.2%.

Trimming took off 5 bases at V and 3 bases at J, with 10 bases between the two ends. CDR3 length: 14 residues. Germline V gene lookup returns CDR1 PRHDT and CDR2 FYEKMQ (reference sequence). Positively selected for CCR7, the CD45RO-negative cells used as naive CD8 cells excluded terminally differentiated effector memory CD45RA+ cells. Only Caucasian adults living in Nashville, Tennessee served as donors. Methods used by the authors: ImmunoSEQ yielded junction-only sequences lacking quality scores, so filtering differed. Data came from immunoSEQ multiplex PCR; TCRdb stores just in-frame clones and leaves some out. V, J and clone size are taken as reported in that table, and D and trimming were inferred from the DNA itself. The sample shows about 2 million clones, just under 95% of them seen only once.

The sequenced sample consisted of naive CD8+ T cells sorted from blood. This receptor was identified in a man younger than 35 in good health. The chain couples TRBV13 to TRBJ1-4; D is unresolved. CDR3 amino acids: CASSTRIPNEKLFF. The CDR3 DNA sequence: TGTGCCAGCAGCACCCGGATCCCTAATGAAAAACTGTTTTTT.